This TCR beta chain was documented in a study of CD8+ T cells in alopecia areata. Across the study: Patients received oral tofacitinib, 5 to 10 mg twice daily, for moderate-to-severe alopecia areata.

Treatment given: oral pan-JAK inhibitor, 5-10 mg twice daily. RNA extraction and reverse transcription yielded cDNA as sequencing template. Assay used: immunoSEQ multiplex PCR; TCRdb lists only in-frame clones, some missing. Of roughly 120,000 clones in the sample, approximately 53% were seen once. This clone was observed a few times. Its antigen is still unknown. The CDR3 spans 15 residues. V gave up 3 bases and J gave up 2 bases; unmatched junction bases: 3. Germline V gene sequence: CDR1 SGHVS, CDR2 FQNEAQ. Findings and caveats of the study: Higher clonality was seen in lesional scalp than in normal scalp, especially in alopecia totalis/universalis. In scalp and blood during tofacitinib, many expanded lesional clones persisted.

The source was CD4+ T cells sorted from blood, collected at week 4, from a patient treated with tofacitinib. The sequence derives from a human donor with alopecia areata. The rearrangement joins TRBV7-8 to TRBJ2-1; 8 bases agree with TRBD2. CDR3: CASSLSGGTYNEQFF. CDR3 sequence (DNA): TGTGCCAGCAGCTTGAGCGGGGGAACCTACAATGAGCAGTTCTTC.